The rows below give T cell receptor beta chains drawn from one sample of a study of cytomegalovirus exposure and HLA in healthy donors. Only in-frame clones appear in the TCRdb table, and some are missing; sequencing was by immunoSEQ multiplex PCR. The table lists some 80,000 clones, 96% of them singletons. Sample: PBMCs. The receptors were gathered from a woman aged 18-29 years in good health and CMV-seronegative. The CDR3 runs from the conserved cysteine through the conserved F or W. The D gene is left open where the match is weak. Size tells how often a clone was seen (once, few, many) or the class of an expanded clone, and some rows leave it out.

D gene: -
V gene: TRBV2
J gene: TRBJ2-1
clone size: -
CDR3 DNA: TGTGCCAGCAGTGAAGATTGGGTTGGGGGGGGCGCCGGAGATGAGCAGTTCTTC
CDR3 protein: CASSEDWVGGGAGDEQFF

D gene: -
V gene: TRBV11-3
J gene: TRBJ2-7
clone size: -
CDR3 DNA: TGTGCCAGCAGCTTATCCCAGGGCTCCGAGCAGTACTTC
CDR3 protein: CASSLSQGSEQYF

D gene: TRBD1
V gene: TRBV19
J gene: TRBJ2-7
clone size: -
CDR3 DNA: TGTGCCAGTAGTATCCGGGACAGTTACGAGCAGTACTTC
CDR3 protein: CASSIRDSYEQYF

D gene: TRBD1
V gene: TRBV14
J gene: TRBJ2-7
clone size: -
CDR3 DNA: TGTGCCAGCAGCCAAGAGGGACAGGGGATCTACGAGCAGTACTTC
CDR3 protein: CASSQEGQGIYEQYF

D gene: TRBD1
V gene: TRBV9
J gene: TRBJ1-3
clone size: once
CDR3 DNA: TGTGCCAGCAGCGCCCGATCCCGGGACAGGGGGACTCGGGCGGGAAACACCATATATTTT
CDR3 protein: CASSARSRDRGTRAGNTIYF

D gene: -
V gene: TRBV27
J gene: TRBJ2-1
clone size: -
CDR3 DNA: TGTGCCAGCAAGATTGGACAGTCCTCCTACAATGAGCAGTTCTTC
CDR3 protein: CASKIGQSSYNEQFF

D gene: -
V gene: TRBV19
J gene: TRBJ1-1
clone size: -
CDR3 DNA: TGTGCCAGTAGCATAACAGGTCTTGGGGCTTTCTTT
CDR3 protein: CASSITGLGAFF

D gene: -
V gene: TRBV7-9
J gene: TRBJ1-1
clone size: -
CDR3 DNA: TGTGCCAGCAGCTCTCGTGTTTTGGGACACCAGAACACTGAAGCTTTCTTT
CDR3 protein: CASSSRVLGHQNTEAFF

D gene: TRBD2
V gene: TRBV18
J gene: TRBJ2-3
clone size: -
CDR3 DNA: TGTGCCAGCTCACCGAGGGCTAGCGGGGACTACACAGATACGCAGTATTTT
CDR3 protein: CASSPRASGDYTDTQYF

D gene: -
V gene: TRBV4-1
J gene: TRBJ1-2
clone size: -
CDR3 DNA: TGCGCCAGCAGCCAAGAGTACATTAATGGCTACACCTTC
CDR3 protein: CASSQEYINGYTF

D gene: TRBD1
V gene: TRBV28
J gene: TRBJ2-5
clone size: once
CDR3 DNA: TGTGCCAGCAGTTCCGCCTCCGGGACAGGGAGAGAGACCCAGTACTTC
CDR3 protein: CASSSASGTGRETQYF

D gene: -
V gene: TRBV20-1
J gene: TRBJ2-7
clone size: -
CDR3 DNA: TGCAGTGCTAGAGACCGGTTGGAGCAGTACTTC
CDR3 protein: CSARDRLEQYF

D gene: TRBD2
V gene: TRBV2
J gene: TRBJ2-1
clone size: -
CDR3 DNA: TGTGCCAGCAGTGATCCTAGCGGGGTATCCTACAATGAGCAGTTCTTC
CDR3 protein: CASSDPSGVSYNEQFF

D gene: -
V gene: TRBV6-5
J gene: TRBJ2-1
clone size: once
CDR3 DNA: TGTGCCAGCAGTTACAGCAGGCAGTATCGCAATGAGCAGTTCTTC
CDR3 protein: CASSYSRQYRNEQFF

D gene: -
V gene: TRBV5-1
J gene: TRBJ1-1
clone size: -
CDR3 DNA: TGCGCCAGCAGCGCGGGGTCCTCTAGATACGTTTTGGGTTACACTGAAGCTTTCTTT
CDR3 protein: CASSAGSSRYVLGYTEAFF

D gene: -
V gene: TRBV6-5
J gene: TRBJ1-5
clone size: -
CDR3 DNA: TGTGCCAGCAGTTACGCGCAGGGAACTCAGCCCCAGCATTTT
CDR3 protein: CASSYAQGTQPQHF

D gene: -
V gene: TRBV15
J gene: TRBJ1-2
clone size: -
CDR3 DNA: TGTGCCACCAAAGAGGACAGTCTCGGCTATGGCTACACCTTC
CDR3 protein: CATKEDSLGYGYTF

D gene: -
V gene: TRBV6-5
J gene: TRBJ1-2
clone size: -
CDR3 DNA: TGTGCCAGCAGTTACTCGAATGGGCACTATGGCTACACCTTC
CDR3 protein: CASSYSNGHYGYTF

D gene: -
V gene: TRBV21-1
J gene: TRBJ1-4
clone size: -
CDR3 DNA: TGTGCCAGCCCCCCTGCAACTAATGAAAAACTGTTTTTT
CDR3 protein: CASPPATNEKLFF

D gene: TRBD2
V gene: TRBV30
J gene: TRBJ2-3
clone size: -
CDR3 DNA: TGTGCCTGGAGCGCTTTGACTAGCGGAGGTTTGGAGTATTTT
CDR3 protein: CAWSALTSGGLEYF

D gene: -
V gene: TRBV28
J gene: TRBJ1-2
clone size: -
CDR3 DNA: TGTGCCAGCAGTCTCACAAATACCGCCGCCACCATCTATGGCTACACCTTC
CDR3 protein: CASSLTNTAATIYGYTF

D gene: TRBD2
V gene: TRBV10-1
J gene: TRBJ2-3
clone size: -
CDR3 DNA: TGCGCCAGCCCTTTACTAGCGGGAGAGGCAGATACGCAGTATTTT
CDR3 protein: CASPLLAGEADTQYF

D gene: TRBD2
V gene: TRBV7-4
J gene: TRBJ2-7
clone size: -
CDR3 DNA: TGTGCCAGCAGACGCGGGGGGCCGGCAGGGTGCGAGCAGTACTTC
CDR3 protein: CASRRGGPAGCEQYF

D gene: TRBD1
V gene: TRBV6-5
J gene: TRBJ2-7
clone size: -
CDR3 DNA: TGTGCCAGCACAGGGGGCTCGTACGAGCAGTACTTC
CDR3 protein: CASTGGSYEQYF

D gene: TRBD1
V gene: TRBV10-3
J gene: TRBJ2-7
clone size: -
CDR3 DNA: TGTGCCATCAGTGAGTCGTTTGTCAGGGGGCGCGAGCAGTACTTC
CDR3 protein: CAISESFVRGREQYF

D gene: TRBD2
V gene: TRBV30
J gene: TRBJ2-5
clone size: -
CDR3 DNA: TGTGCCTGGACTAGGCGGGGGAGGGCCGGGGAGACCCAGTACTTC
CDR3 protein: CAWTRRGRAGETQYF

D gene: -
V gene: TRBV19
J gene: TRBJ2-5
clone size: -
CDR3 DNA: TGTGCCACCCGGGGGAAAGGAGACTTCCAAGAGACCCAGTACTTC
CDR3 protein: CATRGKGDFQETQYF

D gene: TRBD2
V gene: TRBV13
J gene: TRBJ2-7
clone size: once
CDR3 DNA: TGTGCCAGCAGCCCGGGACTAGCGCCGTTGTCCTACGAGCAGTACTTC
CDR3 protein: CASSPGLAPLSYEQYF

D gene: -
V gene: TRBV5-1
J gene: TRBJ2-7
clone size: -
CDR3 DNA: TGCGCCAGCAAGGGCTTAGCGGTAAGCTCCTACGAGCAGTACTTC
CDR3 protein: CASKGLAVSSYEQYF

D gene: TRBD1
V gene: TRBV7-8
J gene: TRBJ2-7
clone size: -
CDR3 DNA: TGTGCCAGCAGAACAGGGGGCGCCCCAGAGCAGTACTTC
CDR3 protein: CASRTGGAPEQYF

D gene: -
V gene: TRBV5-6
J gene: TRBJ2-5
clone size: -
CDR3 DNA: TGTGCCAGCAGCTTGGCCATGGTCGGGACCCAGTACTTC
CDR3 protein: CASSLAMVGTQYF

D gene: TRBD2
V gene: TRBV7-9
J gene: TRBJ2-5
clone size: -
CDR3 DNA: TGTGCCAGCAGTTCCTCCGGGAGGGCCAGGAAGACCCAGTACTTC
CDR3 protein: CASSSSGRARKTQYF

D gene: -
V gene: TRBV5-5
J gene: TRBJ2-7
clone size: -
CDR3 DNA: TGTGCCAGCAGCTTTCAGGGAGGGGGGGCCTACGAGCAGTACTTC
CDR3 protein: CASSFQGGGAYEQYF

D gene: -
V gene: TRBV6-4
J gene: TRBJ2-3
clone size: -
CDR3 DNA: TGTGCCAGCAGTGAAAACGGGGTCGTCACAGATACGCAGTATTTT
CDR3 protein: CASSENGVVTDTQYF

D gene: -
V gene: TRBV13
J gene: TRBJ2-5
clone size: -
CDR3 DNA: TGTGCCAGCAGCACGGGGGTTGGGCAAGAGACCCAGTACTTC
CDR3 protein: CASSTGVGQETQYF

D gene: TRBD1
V gene: TRBV6-1
J gene: TRBJ1-5
clone size: -
CDR3 DNA: TGTGCCAGCAGTCGACAGGGCCAGAGCAATCAGCCCCAGCATTTT
CDR3 protein: CASSRQGQSNQPQHF

D gene: TRBD1
V gene: TRBV30
J gene: TRBJ1-2
clone size: -
CDR3 DNA: TGTGCCTGGAGCAAGACAGGGAGAGGGGATGGCTACACCTTC
CDR3 protein: CAWSKTGRGDGYTF

D gene: -
V gene: TRBV18
J gene: TRBJ2-2
clone size: -
CDR3 DNA: TGTGCCAGCTCCCCATGGGGAGTAGCCTCGAACACCGGGGAGCTGTTTTTT
CDR3 protein: CASSPWGVASNTGELFF

D gene: -
V gene: TRBV12-5
J gene: TRBJ1-1
clone size: -
CDR3 DNA: TGTGCTAGTGGTTTGCATGGACAGCGAGCTTTCTTT
CDR3 protein: CASGLHGQRAFF

D gene: TRBD1
V gene: TRBV2
J gene: TRBJ1-4
clone size: -
CDR3 DNA: TGTGCCAGCACGAGGACAGGGGGCGAAAAACTGTTTTTT
CDR3 protein: CASTRTGGEKLFF

D gene: -
V gene: TRBV7-6
J gene: TRBJ2-7
clone size: -
CDR3 DNA: TGTGCCAGCAGCTTACACCCGGCCTACGAGCAGTACTTC
CDR3 protein: CASSLHPAYEQYF

D gene: -
V gene: TRBV6-5
J gene: TRBJ1-2
clone size: -
CDR3 DNA: TGTGCCAGCAGTTACCCGGATGGCTACACCTTC
CDR3 protein: CASSYPDGYTF

D gene: -
V gene: TRBV18
J gene: TRBJ1-4
clone size: -
CDR3 DNA: TGTGCCAGCTCACCGGAGACAGACAATGAAAAACTGTTTTTT
CDR3 protein: CASSPETDNEKLFF

D gene: -
V gene: TRBV5-1
J gene: TRBJ1-5
clone size: -
CDR3 DNA: TGCGCCAGCAGCTTGGATGGGCTTCAGCCCCAGCATTTT
CDR3 protein: CASSLDGLQPQHF

D gene: -
V gene: TRBV5-1
J gene: TRBJ2-5
clone size: -
CDR3 DNA: TGCGCCAGCAGCTTGGACCAACCGGGGGAGACCCAGTACTTC
CDR3 protein: CASSLDQPGETQYF

D gene: TRBD2
V gene: TRBV27
J gene: TRBJ2-3
clone size: -
CDR3 DNA: TGTGCCAGCAGTTTATCTGCGGGAGGGCGGCAGTATTTT
CDR3 protein: CASSLSAGGRQYF

D gene: TRBD1
V gene: TRBV19
J gene: TRBJ1-1
clone size: -
CDR3 DNA: TGTGCCAGTATTAACCGGGACAGGGGAAACACTGAAGCTTTCTTT
CDR3 protein: CASINRDRGNTEAFF

D gene: -
V gene: TRBV15
J gene: TRBJ2-3
clone size: -
CDR3 DNA: TGTGCCACCAGCAGCAGGATAGATACGCAGTATTTT
CDR3 protein: CATSSRIDTQYF

D gene: -
V gene: TRBV6-5
J gene: TRBJ2-7
clone size: -
CDR3 DNA: TGTGCCAGCAGTTACGCGGGCTACGAGCAGTACTTC
CDR3 protein: CASSYAGYEQYF

D gene: -
V gene: TRBV10-3
J gene: TRBJ2-1
clone size: -
CDR3 DNA: TGTGCCATCAGTGAAATGGGGAGCTCCTACAATGAGCAGTTCTTC
CDR3 protein: CAISEMGSSYNEQFF

D gene: -
V gene: TRBV21-1
J gene: TRBJ2-2
clone size: -
CDR3 DNA: TGTGCCAGCAGCCTAATAGTAGGAGAGCGGGACGGGGAGCTGTTTTTT
CDR3 protein: CASSLIVGERDGELFF

D gene: TRBD2
V gene: TRBV27
J gene: TRBJ2-1
clone size: -
CDR3 DNA: TGTGCCAGCAGTTTAGGCAAGGTGACTAGCCTATACTACAATGAGCAGTTCTTC
CDR3 protein: CASSLGKVTSLYYNEQFF

D gene: -
V gene: TRBV7-2
J gene: TRBJ2-3
clone size: -
CDR3 DNA: TGTGCCAGCGGGGAGAACACAGATACGCAGTATTTT
CDR3 protein: CASGENTDTQYF

D gene: -
V gene: TRBV5-1
J gene: TRBJ2-7
clone size: once
CDR3 DNA: TGCGCCAGCAGCTTGGCCTGGACAGAATCCTACGAGCAGTACTTC
CDR3 protein: CASSLAWTESYEQYF

D gene: TRBD2
V gene: TRBV5-4
J gene: TRBJ2-1
clone size: -
CDR3 DNA: TGTGCCAGCAGCCTTATAGCGGGAGGTGGTTTGAATGAGCAGTTCTTC
CDR3 protein: CASSLIAGGGLNEQFF

D gene: TRBD2
V gene: TRBV4-2
J gene: TRBJ2-7
clone size: -
CDR3 DNA: TGTGCCAGCAGCCAGGAGCGGGAGGGTTACGAGCAGTACTTC
CDR3 protein: CASSQEREGYEQYF

D gene: TRBD2
V gene: TRBV28
J gene: TRBJ2-5
clone size: -
CDR3 DNA: TGTGCCAGCAGTTCCAAAGCGGGAGGGCGAGAGACCCAGTACTTC
CDR3 protein: CASSSKAGGRETQYF